This TCR beta chain was sequenced for a study of T cells in Graves' hyperthyroidism and ophthalmopathy. In this sample, this clonotype turned up a few times. Its antigen is still unknown. RNA transcripts served as the template for amplifying TCR beta CDR3 regions. The study used the HTBI primer set for a first-round RT-PCR of the TCR CDR3. TCRdb used MiXCR to reprocess the multiplex PCR reads, holding one entry per CDR3 protein. The sample carries almost 600,000 distinct CDR3 sequences, around 45% recorded once. Study-level results: The model forecast ophthalmopathy, anticipating it by a median around 6.5 months before onset. A model of 13 V-J pairs discriminated ophthalmopathy from stable hyperthyroidism. Blood also held most thyroid clonotypes expanded beyond 0.001.

Researchers defined stable Graves' hyperthyroidism as no ophthalmopathy progression within 18 months. Germline values: CDR1 MGHRA, CDR2 YSYEKL. Trimming cost V 4 bases and J 11 bases, with 15 bases left between them. The CDR3 is made up of 13 amino acids. Sequenced sample: peripheral blood or thyroid tissue (not recorded which). The V call is TRBV4-1, the J call TRBJ1-5, with D tentatively TRBD1 (6 bases). This receptor was identified in a young woman with Graves' hyperthyroidism. CDR3 sequence: CASSRGGQETQHF. CDR3 DNA sequence: TGCGCCAGCAGCCGGGGGGGCCAAGAGACCCAGCATTTT.